The clone carrying this T cell receptor (beta chain) was counted only a few times. What it recognizes is unknown. This sample is drawn from a study of T-cell memory formation after mild COVID-19. Study results and limitations: While clones contracting from day 15 to 85 were balanced between CD4 and CD8, later expanders leaned CD4+. Pre-infection memory carried some responding clones, suggesting that cross-reactive memory joined.

TCRdb reprocessed the 5' RACE reads with MiXCR, giving one entry per CDR3 protein. The sample records about 470,000 distinct CDR3 sequences, around a quarter being singletons. V was trimmed by 3 bases and J by 3 bases, leaving 15 bases between them. The length of the CDR3 is 16 residues. This clonotype was obtained from an adult woman who had mild COVID-19 (a few samples of this study predate the infection). Cell type and time point are not known. The J gene is TRBJ2-1, the V gene TRBV12-3 or TRBV12-4; TRBD2 is a possible D gene (7 bases). The sequenced sample was PBMCs or a T cell subset sorted from them (not recorded which). CDR3 amino acids: CASSLGGPRVYNEQFF. In DNA, the CDR3 is TGTGCCAGCAGTTTGGGGGGGCCTCGGGTCTACAATGAGCAGTTCTTC.